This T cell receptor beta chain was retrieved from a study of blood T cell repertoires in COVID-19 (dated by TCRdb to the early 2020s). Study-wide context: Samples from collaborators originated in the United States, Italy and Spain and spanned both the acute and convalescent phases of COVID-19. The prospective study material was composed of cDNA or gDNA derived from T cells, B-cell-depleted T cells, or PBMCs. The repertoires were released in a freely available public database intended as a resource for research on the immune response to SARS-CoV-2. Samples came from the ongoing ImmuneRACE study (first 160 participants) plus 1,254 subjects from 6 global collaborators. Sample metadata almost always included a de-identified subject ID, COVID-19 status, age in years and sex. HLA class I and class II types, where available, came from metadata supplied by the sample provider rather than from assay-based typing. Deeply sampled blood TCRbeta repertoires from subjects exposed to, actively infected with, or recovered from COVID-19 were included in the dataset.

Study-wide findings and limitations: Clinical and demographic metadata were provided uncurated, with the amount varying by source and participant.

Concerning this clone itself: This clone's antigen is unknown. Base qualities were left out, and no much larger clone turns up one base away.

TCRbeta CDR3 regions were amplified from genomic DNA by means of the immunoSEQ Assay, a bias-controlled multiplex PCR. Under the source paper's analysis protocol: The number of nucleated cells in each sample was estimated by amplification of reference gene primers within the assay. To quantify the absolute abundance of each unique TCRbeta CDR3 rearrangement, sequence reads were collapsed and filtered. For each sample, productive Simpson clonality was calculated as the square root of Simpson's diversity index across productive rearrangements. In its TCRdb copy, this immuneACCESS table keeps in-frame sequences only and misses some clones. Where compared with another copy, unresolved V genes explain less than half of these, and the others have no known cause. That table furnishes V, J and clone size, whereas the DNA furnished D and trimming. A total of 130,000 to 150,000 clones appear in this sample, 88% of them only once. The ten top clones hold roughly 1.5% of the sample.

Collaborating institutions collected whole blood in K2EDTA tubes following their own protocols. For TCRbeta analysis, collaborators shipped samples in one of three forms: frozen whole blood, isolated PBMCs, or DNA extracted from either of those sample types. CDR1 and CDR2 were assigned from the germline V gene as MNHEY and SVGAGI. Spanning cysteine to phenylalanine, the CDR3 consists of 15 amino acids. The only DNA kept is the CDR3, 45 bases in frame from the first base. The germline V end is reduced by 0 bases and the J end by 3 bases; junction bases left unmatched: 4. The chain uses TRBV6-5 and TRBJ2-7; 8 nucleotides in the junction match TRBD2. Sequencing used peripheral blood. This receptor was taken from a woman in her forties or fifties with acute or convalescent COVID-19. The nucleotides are TGTGCCAGCAGTTACTCCCTCGCGGGGGGCTACGAGCAGTACTTC. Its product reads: CASSYSLAGGYEQYF.